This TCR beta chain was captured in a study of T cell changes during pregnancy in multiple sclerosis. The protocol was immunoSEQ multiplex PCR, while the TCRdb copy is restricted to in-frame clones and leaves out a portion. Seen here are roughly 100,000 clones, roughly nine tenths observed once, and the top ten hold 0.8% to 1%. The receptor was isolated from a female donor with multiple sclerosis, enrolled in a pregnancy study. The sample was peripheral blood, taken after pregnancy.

The CDR3 bases are TGCAGCGTCCTGGACGGGAGGAACACTGAAGCTTTCTTT. This translates into CSVLDGRNTEAFF. J is TRBJ1-1 and V is TRBV29-1, with D unclear. Germline-derived CDR1 and CDR2 are SQVTM and ANQGSEA. The CDR3 consists of 13 residues. The V end was cut by 6 bases, the J end by 1 base, with 12 bases between.